This T cell receptor beta chain was sequenced for a study of human T cells and chemical hapten exposure. About the research overall: Diphenylcyclopropenone, dosed weekly to the scalp, was given to patients throughout the approximately 22-week study. Study observations and caveats: Correlating positively with patch test score were the PT1 expanded TCR counts.

Ten or more counts support this clonotype. The antigen remains undetermined. TCRdb analysed the RACE reads with MiXCR anew, one entry per CDR3 protein. The data contain about 30,000 distinct CDR3 sequences, over 4.5% of them seen just once; the ten biggest clones take up around 5.7%. The time point is: patch test 3, about 24 weeks after DPC sensitization. Treatment noted: therapeutic diphenylcyclopropenone sensitization with weekly scalp DPC. The sequence was obtained from a man aged 25-45 years with alopecia areata. Some clones in this sample may be carry-over from other donors' samples. The sequences come from whole blood, collected in connection with sensitization to the hapten diphenylcyclopropenone (DPC).

CDR3 sequence (DNA): TGTGCCAGCAGCTTAGTTGGGCAGGGGGTTGAGCCCCAGCATTTT. Translation gives CASSLVGQGVEPQHF. This rearrangement joins TRBV7-9 to TRBJ1-5; 7 nucleotides match TRBD1. CDR1 is SEHNR, CDR2 FQNEAQ, per germline (reference sequence). CDR3 length: 15 amino acids. V trimming: 1 base; J trimming: 8 bases; junction bases outside the gene matches: 8.